Below are 4 T cell receptor beta chains sequenced from a single sample in a study of shared clonotypes between healthy human individuals. Naive CD8 cells, CD45RO-negative and positively selected for CCR7, excluded terminally differentiated effector memory CD45RA+ cells. The data were produced by immunoSEQ multiplex PCR, yet TCRdb's version contains in-frame clones alone and is incomplete. The sample consists of about 2 million clones, 85% to 95% of them appearing once. What was sequenced was naive CD8+ T cells sorted from blood. The receptors were sampled from a man aged 18 to 30 in good health.

V and J are TRBV12-1 and TRBJ1-1; whether TRBD1, the table's D call, matches the DNA was not checked. TRBV12-1 is noted as a pseudogene. The CDR3 loop spans 12 amino acids. The chain's CDR3 is CASRSLGFEAFF. The CDR3, as DNA: TGTGCCAGCAGGTCCCTGGGCTTTGAAGCTTTCTTT.

This sequence joins TRBV27 and TRBJ1-1, with D tentatively TRBD1 (5 bases). V was cut by 6 bases and J by 4 bases, with 12 bases left in between. CDR1 and CDR2 (germline): MNHEY, SMNVEV (reference sequence). The CDR3 has 13 amino acids. The CDR3 region is CASSPPGTTEAFF. The DNA for the CDR3 is TGTGCCAGCAGCCCTCCAGGGACCACTGAAGCTTTCTTT.

The V and J genes are TRBV7-9 and TRBJ2-1; 8 bases fit TRBD1. Germline CDR1 SEHNR, CDR2 FQNEAQ (reference sequence). The CDR3 has 14 amino acids. Trimming at V came to 8 bases and at J to 0 bases, leaving 3 bases not matched to a gene. The CDR3, as DNA: TGTGCCAGCCTGGGACAGGCCTCCTACAATGAGCAGTTCTTC. Translation: CASLGQASYNEQFF.

The chain employs TRBV6-1 and TRBJ2-7; D remains unclear. V lost 2 bases to trimming and J lost 3 bases, with 17 bases between them. Germline V lookup: CDR1 MNHNS, CDR2 SASEGT. This CDR3 contains 16 residues. In DNA form, the CDR3 reads TGTGCCAGCAGTGAAACGTACCTCCAGCTATACTACGAGCAGTACTTC. Amino acids: CASSETYLQLYYEQYF.